The TCR beta chain described here comes from a study of CD8 T cells in Susac syndrome (dated by TCRdb to the late 2010s). Broadly, across the study: The study used repertoire sequencing to test whether antigen drove CD8+ T cell activation and differentiation in Susac syndrome. The clonality of the CD8+ T cell repertoire was compared across approximately 11 healthy donors, around 14 Susac syndrome patients and around 15 multiple sclerosis patients. Findings and caveats that apply to the study as a whole: The number of individuals in the TCR sequencing and HLA analysis was acknowledged as relatively small.

This clonotype was picked up one time. Its antigen remains unidentified. No qualities accompany the bases; no much larger clone lies one base away. Just one read gives weak support. RNA was extracted using the RNeasy kit, and roughly 0.5 to 1 ug of the RNA was reverse transcribed with random hexamers. The immunoSEQ multiplex PCR assay, which covers 54 Vbeta and 13 Jbeta segments, was used to amplify TCR beta CDR3 regions. To correct PCR amplification bias, a synthetic template baseline was used for both primer optimization and computational correction. From the authors' description of their analysis: Reads were annotated to V, D and J genes according to IMGT and were analyzed with immunoSEQ Analyzer, with only productive sequences retained. To calculate clonality, Shannon entropy was normalized by log2 of the number of productive unique sequences and then subtracted from one. Public and private clones were assessed among the 100 most prevalent clones of each patient and control. Susac-specific clones were defined as absent from healthy and MS cohorts, about 1,000 published viral clones and other ImmuneACCESS disease sequences. The public sequencing data were trimmed at Q25 with fastp and processed into clonotypes with MiXCR by TCRdb, which kept only in-frame beta chains. When rows share a CDR3 protein, they turn into one entry using the most common DNA and genes. TCRdb's processing, not the authors' own work, is the source of the V and J calls. The sample table contains fewer than 350,000 distinct CDR3 sequences; only one count was recorded for approximately 85% of them. The ten largest clones take up around 0.22% of the sample.

Peripheral blood CD8+ and CD4+ T cells from healthy donors, Susac syndrome patients and multiple sclerosis patients were profiled by high-throughput TCR beta sequencing. Treatment-naive patients with stable or active relapsing-remitting disease fulfilling revised McDonald criteria were used as multiple sclerosis controls. CD8+ TEMRA cells were enriched by FACS, while bulk CD8+ and CD4+ T cells were purified by magnetic negative isolation. Blood was drawn into EDTA tubes, processed within 24 hours, and PBMCs were isolated by density gradient centrifugation. PBMCs destined for TCR sequencing were cryopreserved in liquid nitrogen and later thawed in a 37 °C water bath. The sorted or isolated CD4+, CD8+ and CD8+ TEMRA cells reached a purity of at least 90%. Sequences were obtained from CD8+ T cells from PBMCs. This TCR derives from a human donor with multiple sclerosis.

Read as DNA, the sequence is TGCGCCAGCAGCGACAAGACTGGGGATGAGCAGTTCTTC. Translation gives CASSDKTGDEQFF. The V gene is TRBV4-3 and the J gene is TRBJ2-1; confidence is insufficient to name the D gene. Inclusive of the bounding cysteine and phenylalanine, the CDR3 is 13 residues long. Kept here is only the CDR3 DNA, which spans 39 bases and is read in frame from base 1. From the germline V gene, CDR1 is LGHNA and CDR2 is YSLEER. Relative to germline, V is 5 bases shorter and J is 8 bases shorter, with 13 bases between their ends.